This T cell receptor (beta chain) was captured in a study of blood T cells in healthy people across ages. Study outcomes and limitations: Whereas aged donors had fewer naive CD4+ cells, long-lived donors had more of them and higher diversity. Older individuals had lower TCR beta diversity per million T cells (the decline was roughly linear).

About this clonotype: Its antigen is still unknown.

Primers used in a second PCR of about 6 to 11 cycles were a sample-barcoded 5' primer and a J-beta primer mix. Every sample gave at least 3 million paired-end reads containing CDR3. TCRdb reanalysed the 5' RACE reads using MiXCR and keeps one entry per CDR3 protein. This table has around 1.5 million distinct CDR3 sequences, roughly 45% appearing once. The sequence was collected from a woman between 18 and 29 years old in good health. The sequenced sample was blood.

The CDR3 DNA is TGTGCCACCATCGTCCCGAACACCGGGGAGCTGTTTTTT. Its protein is CATIVPNTGELFF. This rearrangement joins TRBV2 to TRBJ2-2; D not certain. V was clipped by 10 bases and J by 0 bases, with 9 bases between them. The V gene's germline CDR1 is SNHLY and CDR2 FYNNEI. The CDR3 length is 13 residues.